The 9 T cell receptor beta chains given below trace back to one sample, sequenced in a study of T cells in Graves' hyperthyroidism and ophthalmopathy. RNA transcripts yielded amplified TCR beta CDR3 regions. A first-round RT-PCR of the TCR CDR3 used the HTBI primer set. TCRdb re-derived calls from the multiplex PCR reads in MiXCR, one entry per CDR3 protein. The sample shows about 400,000 distinct CDR3 sequences, approximately 25% of them seen only once. Sequencing used blood. These TCRs come from a man aged 50-60 years with Graves' hyperthyroidism.

This clonotype was observed a few times. The rearrangement joins TRBV14 to TRBJ2-3, with 9 bases identical to TRBD2. This CDR3 has 18 amino acids. CDR1 is SGHDN and CDR2 is FVKESK in the germline V gene. The ends lost 0 bases at V and 1 base at J; junction bases unmatched: 8. The DNA for the CDR3 is TGTGCCAGCAGCCAAGAAGTGACTAGCGGTCGTCGCACAGATACGCAGTATTTT. This encodes CASSQEVTSGRRTDTQYF.

This clonotype has a handful of counts. The chain carries TRBV5-5 and TRBJ2-1; D is ambiguous. This CDR3 contains 13 residues. V was trimmed by 4 bases and J by 8 bases, leaving 13 bases between them. CDR1 is SGHKS and CDR2 is YYEKEE in the germline V gene (reference sequence). CDR3 sequence: CASSLAVGHEQFF. The CDR3, as DNA: TGTGCCAGCAGCCTGGCAGTCGGGCATGAGCAGTTCTTC. Complete variable domain (other parts from reference TRBV5-5 and TRBJ2-1): DAGVTQSPTHLIKTRGQQVTLRCSPISGHKSVSWYQQVLGQGPQFIFQYYEKEERGRGNFPDRFSARQFPNYSSELNVNALLLGDSALYLCASSLAVGHEQFFGPGTRLTVL.

The chain links TRBV2 to TRBJ1-6; maybe TRBD1 (5 bases). Germline assignment: CDR1 SNHLY and CDR2 FYNNEI. The V gene lost 5 bases and the J gene lost 5 bases, with 7 bases spanning the gap. The CDR3 extends over 13 amino acids. CDR3 residues: CASSRQNNSPLHF. The CDR3 DNA reads as TGTGCCAGCAGTCGACAGAATAATTCACCCCTCCACTTT.

The sample holds a few counts of this clonotype. The chain carries TRBV6-1 and TRBJ2-7, with no clear D. Germline V gene sequence: CDR1 MNHNS, CDR2 SASEGT. The CDR3 is 15 amino acids. V was trimmed by 6 bases and J by 3 bases, leaving 18 bases between them. CDR3 sequence (DNA): TGTGCCAGCAGCGCAAGGGCCTTACTAATCTACGAGCAGTACTTC. It yields the protein CASSARALLIYEQYF.

A remark on this clonotype: One end of the junction is discordant with germline, which a read error may explain. CDR3 amino acids: CASSGSGRPSSYNEQFF. The CDR3 DNA follows: TGCGCCAGCAGCGGATCTGGGCGGCCAAGCTCCTACAATGAGCAGTTCTTC. This chain uses TRBV3-1 with TRBJ2-1, with D tentatively TRBD2 (5 bases). The CDR3 loop spans 17 amino acids. The germline V gene has CDR1 LGHDT and CDR2 YNNKEL (reference sequence).

This clonotype was counted between two and nine times. This sequence joins TRBV6-1 and TRBJ2-5; 13 bases align to TRBD2. Germline V gene sequence: CDR1 MNHNS, CDR2 SASEGT. Germline trimming cut 6 bases from V and 5 bases from J; bases unmatched to any gene: 9. CDR3 length: 16 residues. The DNA of the CDR3 is TGTGCCAGCAGCCATACTAGCGGGAGGGTTAAGGAGACCCAGTACTTC. Amino acid sequence: CASSHTSGRVKETQYF.

The V call is TRBV11-2, the J call TRBJ1-3; D is unresolved. Trimming removed 1 base from V and 2 bases from J, with 6 bases in between. CDR1 SGHAT and CDR2 FQNNGV come from the germline V gene. The CDR3 consists of 14 residues. CDR3 DNA: TGTGCCAGCAGCTTAGGACGGACTGGAAACACCATATATTTT. This translates into CASSLGRTGNTIYF. Looking up the rest from reference TRBV11-2 and TRBJ1-3 gives the full variable domain: EAGVAQSPRYKIIEKRQSVAFWCNPISGHATLYWYQQILGQGPKLLIQFQNNGVVDDSQLPKDRFSAERLKGVDSTLKIQPAKLEDSAVYLCASSLGRTGNTIYFGEGSWLTVV.

About this clonotype itself: One end of the junction is discordant with germline, which a read error may explain. The V gene is TRBV28, the J gene TRBJ2-5; 15 bases map to TRBD2. Germline V gives CDR1 MDHEN, CDR2 SYDVKM. The CDR3 runs 18 residues. CDR3 nucleotide sequence: TGTGCCATCAGTTTATTCTGGACTAGCGGGAGGGCCACGGAGACCCAGTATTTC. Protein product: CAISLFWTSGRATETQYF.

This clonotype was observed many times. The rearrangement links TRBV6-1 to TRBJ2-7; D ambiguous. V was shortened by 5 bases and J by 4 bases, with 18 bases between the two germline ends. The CDR3 covers 15 residues. Germline V gene data show CDR1 as MNHNS and CDR2 as SASEGT. The CDR3 nucleotides are TGTGCCAGCAGTCATCCCCGGTCGGCGAATTACGAGCAGTACTTC. Translation: CASSHPRSANYEQYF.